The clone carrying this TCR beta chain appeared many times. Its antigen remains unknown. This sample is drawn from a study of regulatory T cells in long-lasting Graves disease. The overall study: Those Graves' patients who were newly diagnosed had been on antithyroid drugs under 3 months.

V was shortened by 2 bases and J by 4 bases, with 12 bases between the two germline ends. The CDR3 has 16 amino acids. Per germline, CDR1 MNHGY and CDR2 SVAAGI. iRepertoire HTBI primers and Arm-PCR of CDR3 regions built TCR beta libraries. TCRdb ran MiXCR on the multiplex PCR reads and lists one entry per CDR3 protein. The table has around 230,000 distinct CDR3 sequences, roughly 18% seen once. Findings and caveats of the study: Among the persistent patients, about 3,000 public clonotypes were shared, more than the 750 to 1,000 shared among new patients.

Time point noted: newly diagnosed GD, antithyroid drugs for less than 3 months. After RNA was extracted from PBMCs, the TCR library was made from it. Investigators report Graves' disease was diagnosed under American Thyroid Association guidelines. Patient provenance is recorded as an endocrinology department in Xi'an, China. Sequencing used peripheral blood mononuclear cells (PBMCs), obtained at new diagnosis, from a patient treated with antithyroid drugs. This TCR derives from a female donor with Graves disease. The chain joins TRBV6-9 to TRBJ1-6, with D perhaps matching TRBD1 (6 bases). CDR3 loop: CASSYGDRRYNSPLHF. The CDR3, as DNA: TGTGCCAGCAGTTATGGAGACAGGAGATATAATTCACCCCTCCACTTT.